A single sample is the source of the 20 T cell receptor beta chains below, sequenced in a study of blood T cell repertoires in COVID-19. TCRdb keeps only in-frame clones here, not all; method: immunoSEQ multiplex PCR. The sample carries hundreds of thousands of clones, around 91% recorded once. What was sequenced was PBMCs or T cells enriched from blood (not recorded which). These receptors came from a man aged 30 to 39 who had recovered from COVID-19.

Here the CDR3 reads CAISAAAEVEKLFF. In nucleotides, the CDR3 is TGTGCCATCAGTGCGGCGGCGGAAGTGGAAAAACTGTTTTTT. The V call is TRBV10-3, the J call TRBJ1-4; D not certain. V shed 4 bases and J shed 8 bases, with 14 bases lying between them. There are 14 residues in the CDR3. Germline CDR1 reads ENHRY; CDR2 reads SYGVKD.

The V and J genes are TRBV10-3 and TRBJ1-2; a possible D gene is TRBD1 (5 bases). Trimming stripped 0 bases from V and 6 bases from J, with 11 bases between. This CDR3 contains 14 residues. Germline CDR1 reads ENHRY; CDR2 reads SYGVKD. CDR3 loop: CAISESTQGDGYTF. CDR3 sequence (DNA): TGTGCCATCAGTGAGTCGACTCAGGGTGATGGCTACACCTTC.

The chain joins TRBV3-1 (or the pseudogene TRBV3-2) to TRBJ2-5; D unclear. The germline V gene has CDR1 LGHDT and CDR2 YNNKEL (reference sequence). V lost 0 bases and J lost 1, with 9 bases in between. The CDR3 runs 15 residues. DNA of the CDR3: TGTGCCAGCAGCCAAGATTACAGTACCCAAGAGACCCAGTACTTC. This gives the protein CASSQDYSTQETQYF.

The chain links TRBV7-2 to TRBJ1-4; 7 nucleotides line up with TRBD1. The CDR3 totals 16 residues. V shed 5 bases, J shed 7 bases, and the junction held 13 bases outside the gene matches. Germline V gene data show CDR1 as SGHTA and CDR2 as FQGNSA. The chain's CDR3 is CASSQGQATKREKLFF. The DNA of the CDR3 is TGTGCCAGCAGCCAAGGACAGGCAACCAAGCGTGAAAAACTGTTTTTT.

The J gene is TRBJ2-1, the V gene TRBV3-1 (or the pseudogene TRBV3-2), with TRBD2 identical over 10 bases. V lost 2 bases to trimming and J lost 7 bases; unmatched junction nucleotides: 2. The CDR3 has 14 residues. The V gene's germline CDR1 is LGHDT and CDR2 YNNKEL (reference sequence). For the CDR3, the DNA is TGTGCCAGCAGCCAAACTAGCGGGATAAATGAGCAGTTCTTC. As protein: CASSQTSGINEQFF.

The chain carries TRBV7-9 and TRBJ2-7; D perhaps matches TRBD2 (5 bases). The germline V gene has CDR1 SEHNR and CDR2 FQNEAQ (reference sequence). Trimming took 5 bases from V and 4 from J, leaving 9 bases between them. The CDR3 has 12 residues. CDR3 sequence: CASSPDLYEQYF. The CDR3 region has the DNA TGTGCCAGCAGCCCGGACTTATACGAGCAGTACTTC.

This sequence joins TRBV13 and TRBJ1-4; D is uncertain. The ends were cut back, 3 bases at V and 5 bases at J, with 10 bases in the middle. This CDR3 contains 14 residues. Germline CDR1 reads PRHDT; CDR2 reads FYEKMQ (reference sequence). The CDR3 region is CASSFGRPNEKLFF. Here the CDR3 DNA reads TGTGCCAGCAGCTTCGGCAGGCCCAATGAAAAACTGTTTTTT.

This clone was counted between two and nine times. The V and J genes are TRBV28 and TRBJ2-1; D might be TRBD2 (6 bases). Per germline, CDR1 MDHEN and CDR2 SYDVKM. There are 16 residues in the CDR3. V was shortened by 3 bases and J by 0 bases, with 12 bases between the two germline ends. CDR3 residues: CASSFWGRRSYNEQFF. CDR3 bases: TGTGCCAGCAGTTTTTGGGGGAGGCGCTCCTACAATGAGCAGTTCTTC.

This CDR3 reads CASSLGGHNSPLHF. The CDR3 DNA is TGTGCCAGCAGCTTAGGGGGACACAATTCACCCCTCCACTTT. This chain links TRBV7-2 with TRBJ1-6; D might be TRBD1 (6 bases). The germline V gene encodes CDR1 SGHTA and CDR2 FQGNSA. Trimming cost V 1 base and J 7 bases, with 8 bases left between them. CDR3 length: 14 residues. Drawing the rest from reference TRBV7-2 and TRBJ1-6, the complete variable domain is GAGVSQSPSNKVTEKGKDVELRCDPISGHTALYWYRQSLGQGLEFLIYFQGNSAPDKSGLPSDRFSAERTGGSVSTLTIQRTQQEDSAVYLCASSLGGHNSPLHFGNGTRLTVT.

The rearrangement joins TRBV9 to TRBJ2-2; 8 bases are a match to TRBD1. V shed 5 bases, J shed 1 base, and the junction held 4 bases outside the gene matches. Germline V gene data show CDR1 as SGDLS and CDR2 as YYNGEE. CDR3 length equals 15 residues. In DNA form, the CDR3 reads TGTGCCAGCAGGCCCGGGACAGGGAACACCGGGGAGCTGTTTTTT. Amino acids: CASRPGTGNTGELFF.

The chain employs TRBV7-2 and TRBJ2-1; 13 nucleotides match TRBD2. The V and J ends lost 1 base and 15 bases, in that order; junction bases with no gene match: 15. This CDR3 is built from 17 residues. Looked up from germline, CDR1 is SGHTA and CDR2 is FQGNSA. CDR3 sequence: CASSLVILLAGGVGPFF. The CDR3 nucleotides read TGTGCCAGCAGCTTAGTTATTTTACTAGCGGGAGGGGTTGGTCCGTTCTTC.

Only one count was recorded for this clone. In DNA, the CDR3 is TGTGCCAGCAGTCCGGGACAGGGATTCTCCTACGAGCAGTACTTC. Amino acids: CASSPGQGFSYEQYF. This chain uses TRBV27 with TRBJ2-7; the match to TRBD1 covers 9 bases. The junction had 5 bases not matched to a gene; V was cut back by 5 bases and J by 0 bases. Looked up from germline, CDR1 is MNHEY and CDR2 is SMNVEV (reference sequence). CDR3 length: 15 residues.

This clone was found once. This chain links TRBV6-1 with TRBJ2-5, with 13 nucleotides matching TRBD2. Germline trimming cut 1 base from V and 3 bases from J; bases unmatched to any gene: 2. There are 16 residues in the CDR3. Germline CDR1 reads MNHNS; CDR2 reads SASEGT. This chain's CDR3 is CASSEVLAGGKETQYF. The DNA for the CDR3 is TGTGCCAGCAGTGAAGTACTAGCGGGAGGGAAAGAGACCCAGTACTTC.

This clone was recorded only once. The CDR3 reads CASSSTTGVNTEAFF. CDR3 coding DNA: TGTGCCAGCAGTTCCACGACAGGGGTGAACACTGAAGCTTTCTTT. The V and J genes are TRBV6-5 and TRBJ1-1, with 8 nucleotides matching TRBD1. The CDR3 sequence is 15 residues long. V gave up 4 bases and J gave up 0 bases; unmatched junction bases: 4. Per the germline V gene, CDR1 is MNHEY and CDR2 is SVGAGI.

As to this clone: The same CDR3 can be traced to other DNA sequences in this sample. The chain employs TRBV14 and TRBJ1-1; TRBD1 matches 7 bases. Germline V CDR1 and CDR2: SGHDN, FVKESK. The ends lost 2 bases at V and 1 base at J; junction bases unmatched: 1. The CDR3 sequence is 14 residues long. The CDR3 region has the DNA TGTGCCAGCAGCCAATGGACAGGGAACACTGAAGCTTTCTTT. Residues: CASSQWTGNTEAFF.

This chain connects TRBV6-2 or TRBV6-3 to TRBJ2-7; 10 bases are shared with TRBD1. The CDR3 loop spans 14 amino acids. V was pared by 4 bases and J by 6 bases, with 6 bases of the junction left unmatched. CDR1 is MNHEY and CDR2 is SVGEGT in the germline V gene. DNA for the CDR3: TGTGCCAGCAGTTGGGGACAGGGGATCACCGAGCAGTACTTC. Residues: CASSWGQGITEQYF.

The chain combines TRBV19 with TRBJ2-5, with 7 positions matching TRBD1. This CDR3 contains 15 residues. The junction had 10 bases not matched to a gene; V was cut back by 6 bases and J by 3 bases. From germline, CDR1 is LNHDA and CDR2 SQIVND (reference sequence). CDR3 in amino acids: CASSRGILGEETQYF. CDR3 DNA: TGTGCCAGTAGCAGGGGGATTTTAGGCGAAGAGACCCAGTACTTC.

The rearrangement joins TRBV2 to TRBJ1-1, with TRBD1 identical over 7 bases. CDR1 and CDR2 (germline): SNHLY, FYNNEI. The V and J ends lost 7 bases and 3 bases, in that order; junction bases with no gene match: 8. The CDR3 extends over 14 amino acids. The CDR3 loop reads CASTHDRADTEAFF. The DNA for the CDR3 is TGTGCCAGCACCCATGACAGGGCGGACACTGAAGCTTTCTTT.

This clone was seen a single time. This chain uses TRBV27 with TRBJ2-7, with D possibly TRBD2 on 6 matching bases. Germline V gene lookup returns CDR1 MNHEY and CDR2 SMNVEV (reference sequence). Deletions cut 4 bases from V and 5 bases from J, with 15 bases between. The CDR3 covers 14 residues. The CDR3 loop reads CASSSLRGVHEQYF. For the CDR3, the DNA is TGTGCCAGCAGTTCCCTCCGCGGGGTCCACGAGCAGTACTTC.

V is TRBV19 and J is TRBJ2-7, with D possibly matching TRBD2 (7 bases). From germline, CDR1 is LNHDA and CDR2 SQIVND (reference sequence). The CDR3 has 15 residues. Trimming left V 4 bases short and J 1 base short, with 14 bases between. The CDR3 DNA follows: TGTGCCAGTAGTACAGGGGAGGGTGTATCCTACGAGCAGTACTTC. Translation: CASSTGEGVSYEQYF.